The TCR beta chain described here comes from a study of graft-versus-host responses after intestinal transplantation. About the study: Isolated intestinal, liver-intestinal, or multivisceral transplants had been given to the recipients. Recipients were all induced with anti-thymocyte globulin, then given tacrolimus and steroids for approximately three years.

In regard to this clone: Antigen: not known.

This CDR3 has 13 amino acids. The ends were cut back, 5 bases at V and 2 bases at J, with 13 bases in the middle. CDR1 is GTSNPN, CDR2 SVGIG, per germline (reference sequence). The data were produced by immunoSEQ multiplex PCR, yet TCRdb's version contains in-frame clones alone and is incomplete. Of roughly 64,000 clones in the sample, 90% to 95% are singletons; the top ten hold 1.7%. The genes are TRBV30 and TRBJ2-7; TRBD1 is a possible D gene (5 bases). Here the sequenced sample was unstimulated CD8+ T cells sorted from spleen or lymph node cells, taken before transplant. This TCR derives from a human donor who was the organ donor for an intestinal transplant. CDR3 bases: TGTGCCTGGGCCGGAGCAGGGACCTACGAGCAGTACTTC. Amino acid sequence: CAWAGAGTYEQYF.